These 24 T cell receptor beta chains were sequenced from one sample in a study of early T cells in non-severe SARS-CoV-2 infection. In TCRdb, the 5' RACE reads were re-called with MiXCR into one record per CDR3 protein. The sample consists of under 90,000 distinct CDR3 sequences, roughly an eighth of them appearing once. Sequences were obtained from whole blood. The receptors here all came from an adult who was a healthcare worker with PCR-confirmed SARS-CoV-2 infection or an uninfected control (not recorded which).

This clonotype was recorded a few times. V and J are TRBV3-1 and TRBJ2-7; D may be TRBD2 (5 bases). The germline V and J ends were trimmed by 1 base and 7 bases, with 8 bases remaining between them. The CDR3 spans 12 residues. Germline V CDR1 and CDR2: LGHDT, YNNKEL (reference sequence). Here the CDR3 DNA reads TGTGCCAGCAGCCAAGGGACGGGGGAGCAGTACTTC. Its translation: CASSQGTGEQYF.

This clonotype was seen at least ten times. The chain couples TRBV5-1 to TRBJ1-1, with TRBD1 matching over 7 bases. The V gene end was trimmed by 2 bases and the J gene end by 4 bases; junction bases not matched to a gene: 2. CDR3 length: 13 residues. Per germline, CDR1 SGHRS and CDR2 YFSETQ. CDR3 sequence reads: CASSFTGATEAFF. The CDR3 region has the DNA TGCGCCAGCAGCTTCACAGGGGCCACTGAAGCTTTCTTT.

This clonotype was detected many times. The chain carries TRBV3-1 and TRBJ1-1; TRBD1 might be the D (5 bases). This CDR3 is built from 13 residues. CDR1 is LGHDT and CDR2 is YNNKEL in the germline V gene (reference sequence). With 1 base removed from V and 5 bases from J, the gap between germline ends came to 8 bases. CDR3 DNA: TGTGCCAGCAGCCAAGTGAGGGGTACTGAAGCTTTCTTT. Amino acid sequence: CASSQVRGTEAFF.

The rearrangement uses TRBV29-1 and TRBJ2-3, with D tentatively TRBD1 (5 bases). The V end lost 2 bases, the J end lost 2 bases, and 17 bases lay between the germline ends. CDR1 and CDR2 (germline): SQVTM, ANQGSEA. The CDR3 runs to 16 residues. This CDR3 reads CSVERGQSPFTDTQYF. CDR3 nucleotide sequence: TGCAGCGTTGAAAGGGGTCAGAGTCCATTCACAGATACGCAGTATTTT.

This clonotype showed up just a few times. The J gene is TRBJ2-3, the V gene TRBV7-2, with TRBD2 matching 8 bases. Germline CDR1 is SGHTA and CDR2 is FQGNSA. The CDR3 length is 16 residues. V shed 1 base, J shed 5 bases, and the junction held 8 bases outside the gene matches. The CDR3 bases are TGTGCCAGCAGCTTAGTCGGTACTAGCGGTAGAGATACGCAGTATTTT. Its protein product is CASSLVGTSGRDTQYF.

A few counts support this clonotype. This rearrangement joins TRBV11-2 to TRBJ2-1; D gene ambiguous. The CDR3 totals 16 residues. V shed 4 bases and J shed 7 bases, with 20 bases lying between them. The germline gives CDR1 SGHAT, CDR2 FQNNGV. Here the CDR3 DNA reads TGTGCCAGCAGCTCCTTAGCAGCTTCTCTACGGAATGAGCAGTTCTTC. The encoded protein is CASSSLAASLRNEQFF.

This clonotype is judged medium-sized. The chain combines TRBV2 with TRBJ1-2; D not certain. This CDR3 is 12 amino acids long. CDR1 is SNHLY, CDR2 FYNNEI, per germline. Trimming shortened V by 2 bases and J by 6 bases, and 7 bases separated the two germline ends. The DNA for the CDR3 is TGTGCCAGCAGTGAACGGGGAAATGGCTACACCTTC. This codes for CASSERGNGYTF.

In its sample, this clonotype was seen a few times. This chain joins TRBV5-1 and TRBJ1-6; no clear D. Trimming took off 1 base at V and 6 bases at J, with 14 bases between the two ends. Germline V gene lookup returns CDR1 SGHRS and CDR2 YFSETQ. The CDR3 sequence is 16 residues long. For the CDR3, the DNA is TGCGCCAGCAGCTTGAACTTCGGACGGTCTAATTCACCCCTCCACTTT. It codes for CASSLNFGRSNSPLHF.

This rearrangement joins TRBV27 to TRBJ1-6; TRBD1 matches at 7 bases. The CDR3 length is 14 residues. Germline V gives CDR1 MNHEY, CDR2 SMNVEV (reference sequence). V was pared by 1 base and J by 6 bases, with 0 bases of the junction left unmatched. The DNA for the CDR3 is TGTGCCAGCAGTTTATACAGGGGTAATTCACCCCTCCACTTT. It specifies CASSLYRGNSPLHF.

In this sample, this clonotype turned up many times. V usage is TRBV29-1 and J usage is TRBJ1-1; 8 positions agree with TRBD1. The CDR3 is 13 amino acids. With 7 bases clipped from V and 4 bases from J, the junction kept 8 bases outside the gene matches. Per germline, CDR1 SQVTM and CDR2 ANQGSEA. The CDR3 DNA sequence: TGCAGCGCCGAAATACAGGGGGGCACTGAAGCTTTCTTT. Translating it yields CSAEIQGGTEAFF.

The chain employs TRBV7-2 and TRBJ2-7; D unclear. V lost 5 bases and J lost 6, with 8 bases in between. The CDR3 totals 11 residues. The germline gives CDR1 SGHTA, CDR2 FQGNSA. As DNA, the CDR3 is TGTGCCAGCAGCCCAGCAGGCGAGCAGTACTTC. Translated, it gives CASSPAGEQYF.

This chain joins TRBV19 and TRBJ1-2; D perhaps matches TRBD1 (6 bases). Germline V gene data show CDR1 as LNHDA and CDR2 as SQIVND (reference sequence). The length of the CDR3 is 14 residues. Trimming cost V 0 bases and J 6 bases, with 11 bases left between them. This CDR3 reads CASSIDVGQDGYTF. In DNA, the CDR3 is TGTGCCAGTAGTATAGATGTGGGACAAGATGGCTACACCTTC.

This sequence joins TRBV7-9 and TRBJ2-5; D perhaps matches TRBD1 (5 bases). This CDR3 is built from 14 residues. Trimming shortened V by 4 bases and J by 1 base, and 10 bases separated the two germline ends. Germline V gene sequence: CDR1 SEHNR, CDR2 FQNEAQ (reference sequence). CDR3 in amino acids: CASSWAGFQETQYF. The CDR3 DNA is TGTGCCAGCAGCTGGGCAGGGTTCCAAGAGACCCAGTACTTC.

DNA for the CDR3: TGTGCCAGCTCACCCCCCGAAAAAGCGAACACCGGGGAGCTGTTTTTT. Its protein product is CASSPPEKANTGELFF. V and J are TRBV18 and TRBJ2-2; D not certain. The CDR3 contains 16 residues. Germline V gene data show CDR1 as KGHSH and CDR2 as LQKENI. V was clipped by 3 bases and J by 0 bases, with 11 bases between them.

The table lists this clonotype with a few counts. The CDR3 sequence is CSAIQGAGQPQHF. The DNA for the CDR3 is TGCAGTGCTATTCAGGGGGCAGGACAGCCCCAGCATTTT. V is TRBV20-1 and J is TRBJ1-5, with TRBD1 identical over 8 bases. Losses at the gene ends were 4 bases for V and 7 bases for J; bases not matched to a gene: 6. Looked up from germline, CDR1 is DFQATT and CDR2 is SNEGSKA (reference sequence). The CDR3 runs to 13 residues.

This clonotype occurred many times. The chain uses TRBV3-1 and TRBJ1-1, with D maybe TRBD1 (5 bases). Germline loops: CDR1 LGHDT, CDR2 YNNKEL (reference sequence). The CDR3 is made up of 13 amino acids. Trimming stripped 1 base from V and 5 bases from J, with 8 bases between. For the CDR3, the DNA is TGTGCCAGCAGCCAAGTCGGGGGAACTGAAGCTTTCTTT. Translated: CASSQVGGTEAFF. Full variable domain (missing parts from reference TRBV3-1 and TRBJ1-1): DTAVSQTPKYLVTQMGNDKSIKCEQNLGHDTMYWYKQDSKKFLKIMFSYNNKELIINETVPNRFSPKSPDKAHLNLHINSLELGDSAVYFCASSQVGGTEAFFGQGTRLTVV.

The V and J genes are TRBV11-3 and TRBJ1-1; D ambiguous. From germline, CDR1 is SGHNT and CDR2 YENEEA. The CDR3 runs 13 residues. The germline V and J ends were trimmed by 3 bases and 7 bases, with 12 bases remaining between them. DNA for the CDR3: TGTGCCAGCAGCTTGTTGAGGGCCAGTGAAGCTTTCTTT. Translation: CASSLLRASEAFF.

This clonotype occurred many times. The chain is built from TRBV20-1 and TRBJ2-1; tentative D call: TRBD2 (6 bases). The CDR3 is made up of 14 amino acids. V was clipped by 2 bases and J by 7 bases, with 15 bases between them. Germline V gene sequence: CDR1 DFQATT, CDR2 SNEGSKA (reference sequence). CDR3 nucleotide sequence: TGCAGTGCTAGATCGGCGGGACCCTTTAATGAGCAGTTCTTC. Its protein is CSARSAGPFNEQFF.

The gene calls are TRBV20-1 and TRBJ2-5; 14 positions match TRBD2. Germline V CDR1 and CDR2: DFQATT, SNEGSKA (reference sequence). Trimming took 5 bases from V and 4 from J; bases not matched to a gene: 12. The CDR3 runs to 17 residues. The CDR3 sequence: CSAPGTSGRLDPETQYF. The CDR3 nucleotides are TGCAGTGCTCCCGGGACTAGCGGGAGACTTGACCCAGAGACCCAGTACTTC.

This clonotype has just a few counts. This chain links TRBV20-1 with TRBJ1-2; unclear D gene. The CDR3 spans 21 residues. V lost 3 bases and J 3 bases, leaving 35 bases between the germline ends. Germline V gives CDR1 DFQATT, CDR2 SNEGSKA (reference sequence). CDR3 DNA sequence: TGCAGTGCTAGGGCAAACACCGTAGCGCCTAACACTCCGCAAACAGACTATGGCTACACCTTC. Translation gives CSARANTVAPNTPQTDYGYTF.

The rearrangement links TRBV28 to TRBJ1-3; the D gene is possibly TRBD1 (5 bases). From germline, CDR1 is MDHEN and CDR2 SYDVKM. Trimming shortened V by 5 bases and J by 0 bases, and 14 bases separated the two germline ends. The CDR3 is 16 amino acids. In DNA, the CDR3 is TGTGCCAGCAGTGTTATGGGGGACGGCTCTGGAAACACCATATATTTT. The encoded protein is CASSVMGDGSGNTIYF.

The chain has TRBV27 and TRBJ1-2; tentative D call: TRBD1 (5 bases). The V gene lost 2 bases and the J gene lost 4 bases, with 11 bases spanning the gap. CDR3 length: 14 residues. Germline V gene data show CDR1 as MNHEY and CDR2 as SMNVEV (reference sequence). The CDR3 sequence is CASSLTGAGYGYTF. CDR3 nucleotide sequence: TGTGCCAGCAGTTTAACCGGGGCCGGCTATGGCTACACCTTC.

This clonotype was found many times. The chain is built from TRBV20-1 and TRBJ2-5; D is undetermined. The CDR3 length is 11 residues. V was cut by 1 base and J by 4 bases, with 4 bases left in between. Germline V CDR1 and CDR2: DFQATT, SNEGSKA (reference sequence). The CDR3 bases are TGCAGTGCTAGAGTATCAGAGACCCAGTACTTC. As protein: CSARVSETQYF.

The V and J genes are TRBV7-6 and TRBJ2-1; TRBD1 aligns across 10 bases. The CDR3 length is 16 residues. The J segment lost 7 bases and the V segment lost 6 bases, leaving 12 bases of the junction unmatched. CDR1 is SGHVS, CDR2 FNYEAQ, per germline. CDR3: CASSFRQGASRNEQFF. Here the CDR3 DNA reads TGTGCCAGCAGTTTTCGACAGGGGGCAAGCCGGAATGAGCAGTTCTTC.